This T cell receptor beta chain was retrieved from a study of CD8 T cells in ankylosing spondylitis. Findings and limits, study-wide: There was a TCR beta motif, made of several highly homologous variants, that appeared characteristic of ankylosing spondylitis blood. Disease-linked clones, CD8+, were relatively rare in peripheral blood.

With regard to this clonotype: The antigen remains undetermined.

The length of the CDR3 is 14 residues. Germline values: CDR1 SGHNT, CDR2 YENEEA. V lost 1 base, J lost 6 bases, and 12 bases lay in between. Making use of molecular barcodes, quantitative 5'-RACE generated TCR beta libraries. TCRdb processed the 5' RACE reads anew with MiXCR; each CDR3 protein has one entry. The table has some 85,000 distinct CDR3 sequences, roughly 9% seen once; the top ten hold over 25%. The sequenced sample was blood, either unsorted or a sorted T cell fraction (not recorded which). This rearrangement joins TRBV11-3 to TRBJ1-2, with a tentative D call TRBD1 (5 bases). This receptor was identified in a male donor with ankylosing spondylitis. The CDR3 DNA sequence: TGTGCCAGCAGCTTAGTCGGGGGAGACGATGGCTACACCTTC. It codes for CASSLVGGDDGYTF.